This TCR beta chain was obtained from a study of T cells in Graves' hyperthyroidism and ophthalmopathy. This clonotype was detected many times. Its target is unknown. Authors of the study amplified TCR beta CDR3 regions from RNA transcripts. HTBI primers drove first-round RT-PCR of the TCR CDR3. TCRdb reprocessed the multiplex PCR reads via MiXCR and lists one record per CDR3 protein. The profile shows 650,000 to 700,000 distinct CDR3 sequences, around 16% of them singletons. Study-wide findings and caveats: It was a median 6.5 months before onset that the model predicted ophthalmopathy.

The CDR3 has 12 residues. Per the germline V gene, CDR1 is MGHDK and CDR2 is SYGVNS. Trimming pared 2 bases from V and 8 bases from J, leaving 4 bases between. The chain carries TRBV25-1 and TRBJ1-6; D gene uncertain. The sequencing input was blood. The TCR was taken from a man over 45 with Graves' hyperthyroidism. CDR3 nucleotide sequence: TGTGCCAGCAGTGAAAGATATTCACCCCTCCACTTT. The encoded protein is CASSERYSPLHF.